The 20 T cell receptor beta chains below were found in one sample sequenced in a study of T cell repertoires in cytomegalovirus infection. TCRdb processed the reads anew with MiXCR; each CDR3 protein has one entry. The table lists about 450,000 distinct CDR3 sequences, around 32% of them singletons. The specimen was PBMCs. The source is a human donor in good health (CMV status not recorded). Some clones in this sample may be carry-over from other donors' samples.

The rearrangement links TRBV29-1 to TRBJ2-2; the D is unclear. CDR3 length: 13 residues. The V gene lost 4 bases and the J gene lost 0 bases, with 6 bases spanning the gap. Per the germline V gene, CDR1 is SQVTM and CDR2 is ANQGSEA. CDR3 region: CSVGPANTGELFF. CDR3 DNA sequence: TGCAGCGTTGGTCCCGCGAACACCGGGGAGCTGTTTTTT.

Points on this clonotype: This could be a read error, since a much larger clone is one nucleotide away. The CDR3: CASSSRDCHNSPLHF. In DNA, the CDR3 is TGTGCCAGCAGCAGCCGGGACTGTCATAATTCACCCCTCCACTTT. This sequence joins TRBV7-6 and TRBJ1-6; tentatively, D is TRBD1 (5 bases). The length of the CDR3 is 15 residues. Trimming cost V 5 bases and J 5 bases, with 13 bases left between them. Germline values: CDR1 SGHVS, CDR2 FNYEAQ.

The table lists this clonotype with many counts. The genes are TRBV7-9 and TRBJ2-5; the match to TRBD2 covers 8 bases. CDR3 length: 16 residues. Per the germline V gene, CDR1 is SEHNR and CDR2 is FQNEAQ (reference sequence). The V segment lost 3 bases and the J segment 1 base; nucleotides outside the gene matches: 7. CDR3 DNA sequence: TGTGCCAGCAGCTTTGAGCCGGGACTAGTCCAAGAGACCCAGTACTTC. Protein sequence: CASSFEPGLVQETQYF.

This clonotype was detected only once. This may be a read error, as it is one base from a much larger clone. The rearrangement uses TRBV6-1 and TRBJ2-7, with 10 bases aligning to TRBD1. The CDR3 has 13 residues. CDR1 and CDR2 from the germline V gene are MNHNS and SASEGT. Here the CDR3 DNA reads TGTGCCATCAGTTGGGACAGGGGATACGAGCAGTACTTC. As protein: CAISWDRGYEQYF.

This chain joins TRBV29-1 and TRBJ1-5, with 8 bases identical to TRBD1. V lost 7 bases, J lost 7 bases, and 9 bases stayed unmatched. CDR3 length: 13 residues. CDR1 is SQVTM and CDR2 is ANQGSEA in the germline V gene. This CDR3 reads CSARTGLGQPQHF. The CDR3 region has the DNA TGCAGCGCTAGGACAGGGCTTGGGCAGCCCCAGCATTTT. The full variable domain, rest sourced from reference TRBV29-1 and TRBJ1-5, is SAVISQKPSRDICQRGTSLTIQCQVDSQVTMMFWYRQQPGQSLTLIATANQGSEATYESGFVIDKFPISRPNLTFSTLTVSNMSPEDSSIYLCSARTGLGQPQHFGDGTRLSIL.

This clonotype appeared a few times. The chain joins TRBV6-2 or TRBV6-3 to TRBJ1-6; no reliable D call. The V gene lost 4 bases and the J gene lost 0 bases, with 10 bases spanning the gap. The CDR3 has 16 residues. Germline assignment: CDR1 MNHEY and CDR2 SVGEGT. CDR3 sequence reads: CASSFLRSSYNSPLHF. In DNA, the CDR3 is TGTGCCAGCAGTTTCCTCCGGAGCTCCTATAATTCACCCCTCCACTTT.

This clonotype was seen many times. The rearrangement uses TRBV11-2 and TRBJ2-1; the D is unclear. Trimming cost V 0 bases and J 9 bases, with 9 bases left between them. This CDR3 spans 13 amino acids. Per the germline V gene, CDR1 is SGHAT and CDR2 is FQNNGV. The CDR3 DNA reads as TGTGCCAGCAGCTTAGATTTAGGCAGTGAGCAGTTCTTC. This sequence encodes CASSLDLGSEQFF.

This clonotype was seen at least ten times. The chain carries TRBV7-2 and TRBJ2-3; 13 bases are shared with TRBD2. J lost 1 base, V lost 6 bases, and 10 bases had no gene match. The CDR3 totals 18 residues. Germline V gives CDR1 SGHTA, CDR2 FQGNSA. CDR3 protein: CASSYTSGGAGGTDTQYF. The CDR3 region has the DNA TGTGCCAGCAGTTATACTAGCGGGGGGGCCGGAGGCACAGATACGCAGTATTTT.

The chain combines TRBV20-1 with TRBJ1-5; unclear D gene. Trimming took off 2 bases at V and 0 bases at J, with 8 bases between the two ends. Germline values: CDR1 DFQATT, CDR2 SNEGSKA (reference sequence). This CDR3 contains 14 residues. The CDR3 DNA follows: TGCAGTGCTAGACCGGACTATAGCAATCAGCCCCAGCATTTT. The encoded protein is CSARPDYSNQPQHF.

In its sample, this clonotype was seen many times. In DNA form, the CDR3 reads TGTGCCAGCAGCTCGCGGGGGGGCAGGGGTGAGCAGTTCTTC. Amino acids: CASSSRGGRGEQFF. The chain carries TRBV7-3 and TRBJ2-1; the match to TRBD2 covers 9 bases. V was pared by 4 bases and J by 9 bases, with 7 bases of the junction left unmatched. Germline V lookup: CDR1 SGHTA, CDR2 FQGTGA. CDR3 size: 14 residues. Together with reference TRBV7-3 and TRBJ2-1, the CDR3 gives the full variable domain: GAGVSQTPSNKVTEKGKYVELRCDPISGHTALYWYRQSLGQGPEFLIYFQGTGAADDSGLPNDRFFAVRPEGSVSTLKIQRTERGDSAVYLCASSSRGGRGEQFFGPGTRLTVL.

The sample holds many counts of this clonotype. The chain links TRBV7-2 to TRBJ1-6; D gene ambiguous. The CDR3 covers 13 residues. CDR1 SGHTA and CDR2 FQGNSA come from the germline V gene. V was trimmed by 3 bases and J by 7 bases, leaving 7 bases between them. For the CDR3, the DNA is TGTGCCAGCAGCTTGGAAATGAATTCACCCCTCCACTTT. This translates into CASSLEMNSPLHF.

The rearrangement joins TRBV5-4 to TRBJ1-1, with D unclear. The CDR3 runs 14 residues. Germline-derived CDR1 and CDR2 are SGHNT and YYREEE (reference sequence). The V end was cut by 5 bases, the J end by 5 bases, with 16 bases between. In DNA form, the CDR3 reads TGTGCCAGCAGGCCCCGGGAAACCGAGACTGAAGCTTTCTTT. Amino acids: CASRPRETETEAFF.

Concerning this clonotype itself: A much bigger clone sits one base away, suggesting this may be a read error. The chain carries TRBV4-1 and TRBJ2-5, with 8 positions matching TRBD2. Germline V lookup: CDR1 MGHRA, CDR2 YSYEKL. This CDR3 contains 17 residues. CDR3 loop: CSSSHGKTASGPETQYF. The CDR3 DNA reads as TGTTCCAGCAGCCACGGAAAGACGGCTAGCGGGCCAGAGACCCAGTACTTC.

This clonotype was counted between two and nine times. This chain uses TRBV15 with TRBJ2-1, with no clear D. The CDR3 consists of 15 residues. CDR1 is LNHNV, CDR2 YYDKDF, per germline (reference sequence). V was cut by 0 bases and J by 8 bases, with 14 bases left in between. CDR3 in amino acids: CATSRDLERGDEQFF. CDR3 nucleotides: TGTGCCACCAGCAGAGATCTGGAGCGCGGCGATGAGCAGTTCTTC.

V gene TRBV6-1 combines with J gene TRBJ1-1; D is unclear. V shed 1 base and J shed 0 bases, with 6 bases lying between them. Germline V gene data show CDR1 as MNHNS and CDR2 as SASEGT. This CDR3 is built from 14 residues. The CDR3 DNA follows: TGTGCCAGCAGTGAAGAGCCGATGAACACTGAAGCTTTCTTT. Amino acids: CASSEEPMNTEAFF.

The sample holds many counts of this clonotype. CDR3 sequence (DNA): TGTGCCAGCAGTTCTCTCGCGATGGGGAGCGGGGAGCTGTTTTTT. It specifies CASSSLAMGSGELFF. The chain employs TRBV6-2 or TRBV6-3 and TRBJ2-2; D perhaps matches TRBD2 (5 bases). Trimming stripped 4 bases from V and 7 bases from J, with 16 bases between. Germline V gives CDR1 MNHEY, CDR2 SVGEGT. This CDR3 spans 15 amino acids.

The genes are TRBV6-1 and TRBJ2-1, with 9 bases that match TRBD2. Germline CDR1 is MNHNS and CDR2 is SASEGT. V shed 3 bases and J 7 bases; nucleotides not matched to a gene: 10. The CDR3 spans 16 residues. For the CDR3, the DNA is TGTGCCAGCAGTGACCGACGCGGGGGGGGCCGGAATGAGCAGTTCTTC. Protein: CASSDRRGGGRNEQFF.

In its sample, this clonotype was seen a few times. The chain carries TRBV19 and TRBJ2-7; D not certain. Trimming cost V 6 bases and J 2 bases, with 11 bases left between them. This CDR3 region has 13 residues. Germline V lookup: CDR1 LNHDA, CDR2 SQIVND (reference sequence). CDR3 in amino acids: CASSPGPAYEQYF. CDR3 sequence (DNA): TGTGCCAGTAGCCCCGGCCCCGCCTACGAGCAGTACTTC.

The V and J genes are TRBV20-1 and TRBJ2-3, with 10 bases identical to TRBD2. The trim removed 3 bases at V and 4 bases at J, leaving 7 bases unmatched. CDR1 is DFQATT, CDR2 SNEGSKA, per germline (reference sequence). The CDR3 has 15 residues. CDR3 amino acids: CSASLLAGGPDTQYF. Here the CDR3 DNA reads TGCAGTGCTAGCCTGTTAGCGGGGGGACCAGATACGCAGTATTTT.

This rearrangement joins TRBV28 to TRBJ1-4; D is perhaps TRBD1 (5 bases). The germline gives CDR1 MDHEN, CDR2 SYDVKM. V was shortened by 1 base and J by 0 bases, with 18 bases between the two germline ends. The CDR3 spans 19 residues. CDR3 sequence reads: CASSLFQGESLSTNEKLFF. CDR3 DNA: TGTGCCAGCAGTTTATTCCAAGGGGAAAGCCTTTCAACTAATGAAAAACTGTTTTTT.